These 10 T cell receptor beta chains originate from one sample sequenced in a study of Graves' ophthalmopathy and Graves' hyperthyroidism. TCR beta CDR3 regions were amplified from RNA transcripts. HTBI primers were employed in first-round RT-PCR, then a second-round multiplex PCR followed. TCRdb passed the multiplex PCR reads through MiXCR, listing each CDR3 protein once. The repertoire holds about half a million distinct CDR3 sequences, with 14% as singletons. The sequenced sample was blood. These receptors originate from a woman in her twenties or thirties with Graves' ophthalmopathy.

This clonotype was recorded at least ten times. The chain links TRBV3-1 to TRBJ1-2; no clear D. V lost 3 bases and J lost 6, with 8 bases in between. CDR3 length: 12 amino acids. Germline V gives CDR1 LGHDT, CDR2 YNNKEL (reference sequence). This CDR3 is CASSHTTDGYTF. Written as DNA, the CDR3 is TGTGCCAGCAGCCATACCACAGATGGCTACACCTTC.

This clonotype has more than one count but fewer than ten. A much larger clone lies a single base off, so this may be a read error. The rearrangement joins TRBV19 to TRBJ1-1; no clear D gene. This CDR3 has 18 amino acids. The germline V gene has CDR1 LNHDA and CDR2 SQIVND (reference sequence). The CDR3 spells CASSIRYRGQPKNTEACF. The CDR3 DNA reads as TGTGCCAGTAGTATTCGATACCGAGGGCAGCCCAAGAACACTGAAGCTTGCTTT. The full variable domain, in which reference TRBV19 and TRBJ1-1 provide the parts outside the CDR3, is DGGITQSPKYLFRKEGQNVTLSCEQNLNHDAMYWYRQDPGQGLRLIYYSQIVNDFQKGDIAEGYSVSREKKESFPLTVTSAQKNPTAFYLCASSIRYRGQPKNTEACFGQGTRLTVV.

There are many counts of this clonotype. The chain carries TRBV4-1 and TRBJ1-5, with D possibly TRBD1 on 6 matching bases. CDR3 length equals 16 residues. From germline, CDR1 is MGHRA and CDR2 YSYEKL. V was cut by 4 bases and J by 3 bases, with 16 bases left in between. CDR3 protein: CASSLDSQGTNQPQHF. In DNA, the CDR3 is TGCGCCAGCAGCCTTGACTCCCAGGGGACCAATCAGCCCCAGCATTTT.

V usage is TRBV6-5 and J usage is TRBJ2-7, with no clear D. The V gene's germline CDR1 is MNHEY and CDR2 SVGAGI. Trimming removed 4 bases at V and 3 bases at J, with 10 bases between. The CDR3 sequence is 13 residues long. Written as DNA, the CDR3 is TGTGCCAGCAGTTCCCCGGACCACTACGAGCAGTACTTC. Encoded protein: CASSSPDHYEQYF.

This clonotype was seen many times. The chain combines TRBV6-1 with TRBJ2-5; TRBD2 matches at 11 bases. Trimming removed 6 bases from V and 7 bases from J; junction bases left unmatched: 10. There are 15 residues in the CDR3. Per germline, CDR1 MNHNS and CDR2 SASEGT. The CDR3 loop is CASSQVAGGLGTQYF. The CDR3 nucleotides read TGTGCCAGCAGCCAAGTAGCGGGGGGGCTTGGGACCCAGTACTTC.

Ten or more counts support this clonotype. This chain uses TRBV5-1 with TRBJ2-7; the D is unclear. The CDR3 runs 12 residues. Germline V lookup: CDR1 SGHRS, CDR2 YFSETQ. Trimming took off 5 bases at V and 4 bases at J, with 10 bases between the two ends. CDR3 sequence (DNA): TGCGCCAGCAGGGACGCACGGTACGAGCAGTACTTC. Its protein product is CASRDARYEQYF. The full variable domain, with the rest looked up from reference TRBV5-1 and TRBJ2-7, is KAGVTQTPRYLIKTRGQQVTLSCSPISGHRSVSWYQQTPGQGLQFLFEYFSETQRNKGNFPGRFSGRQFSNSRSEMNVSTLELGDSALYLCASRDARYEQYFGPGTRLTVT.

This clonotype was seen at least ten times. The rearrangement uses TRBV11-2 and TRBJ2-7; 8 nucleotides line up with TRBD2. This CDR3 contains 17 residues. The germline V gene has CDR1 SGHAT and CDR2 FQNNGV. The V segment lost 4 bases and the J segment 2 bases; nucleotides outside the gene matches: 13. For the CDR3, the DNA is TGTGCCAGCAGCTCTCGATCCCTTAGCGGGGCGGCCTACGAGCAGTACTTC. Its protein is CASSSRSLSGAAYEQYF. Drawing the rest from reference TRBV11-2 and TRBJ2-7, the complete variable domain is EAGVAQSPRYKIIEKRQSVAFWCNPISGHATLYWYQQILGQGPKLLIQFQNNGVVDDSQLPKDRFSAERLKGVDSTLKIQPAKLEDSAVYLCASSSRSLSGAAYEQYFGPGTRLTVT.

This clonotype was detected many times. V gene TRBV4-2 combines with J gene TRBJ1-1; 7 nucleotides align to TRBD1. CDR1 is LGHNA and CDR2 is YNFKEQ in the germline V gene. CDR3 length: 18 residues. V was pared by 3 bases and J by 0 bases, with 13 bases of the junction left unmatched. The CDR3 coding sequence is TGTGCCAGCAGCCATACCGCCGCAGGGGGGACCTTGAACACTGAAGCTTTCTTT. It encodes CASSHTAAGGTLNTEAFF.

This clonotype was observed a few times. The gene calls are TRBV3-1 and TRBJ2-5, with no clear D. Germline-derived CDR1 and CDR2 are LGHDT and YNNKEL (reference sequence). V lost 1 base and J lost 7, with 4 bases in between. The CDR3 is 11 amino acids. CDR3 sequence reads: CASSQATTQYF. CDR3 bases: TGTGCCAGCAGCCAAGCGACGACCCAGTACTTC.

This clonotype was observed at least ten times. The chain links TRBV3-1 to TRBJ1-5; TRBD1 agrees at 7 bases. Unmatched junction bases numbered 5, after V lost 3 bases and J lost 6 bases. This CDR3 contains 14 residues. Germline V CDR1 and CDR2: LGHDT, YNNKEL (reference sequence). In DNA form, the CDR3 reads TGTGCCAGCAGCCAGGGACAGATAATTCAGCCCCAGCATTTT. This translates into CASSQGQIIQPQHF.